Included here is one TCR beta chain sequence, with context. Its target antigen remains unknown. Per-base qualities were not stored, and no clone one base away is much larger. The CDR3 covers 14 residues, taking in both the cysteine and the phenylalanine. The entry retains the CDR3 DNA only, 42 bases that are in frame from base 1. V is clipped by 4 bases and J by 7 bases, and the sequence between their germline boundaries is 16 bases long. The germline V gene (reference sequence) gives CDR1 as SEHNR and CDR2 as FQNEAQ. Libraries came from the immunoSEQ multiplex PCR assay. TCRdb holds this immuneACCESS table with in-frame rearrangements only. Some clones are missing; in checked studies, unresolved V genes explain under half, and the rest has no known cause. For this sample the table gives about 100,000 clones, of which about nine tenths were detected only once. Around 0.79% of the sample belongs to the ten largest clones.

The data are from a study of T cell changes during pregnancy in multiple sclerosis (dated by TCRdb to the late 2010s). Regarding the research as a whole: Changes in the T cell repertoire over the course of pregnancy were examined in this study in women with multiple sclerosis.

Sequencing used peripheral blood, obtained in the second trimester of pregnancy. This TCR came from a female donor in good health, enrolled as a control in a pregnancy study. The chain was built from TRBV7-9 and TRBJ2-5; TRBD2 is perhaps the D gene, given 6 matching bases. CDR3 loop: CASSSTSTWGTQYF. The DNA sequence is as follows: TGTGCCAGCAGCTCGACTAGTACTTGGGGGACCCAGTACTTC. Beyond the CDR3, the reference TRBV7-9 and TRBJ2-5 genes provide the residues; the full variable domain reads: DTGVSQNPRHKITKRGQNVTFRCDPISEHNRLYWYRQTLGQGPEFLTYFQNEAQLEKSRLLSDRFSAERPKGSFSTLEIQRTEQGDSAMYLCASSSTSTWGTQYFGPGTRLLVL.